This entry is about one TCR beta chain. This record comes from a study of shared clonotypes between healthy human individuals. This table comes from immunoSEQ multiplex PCR, and its TCRdb copy is limited to in-frame clones, with some not included. Here the sample spans hundreds of thousands of clones, about 96% being singletons. There are 16 residues in the CDR3. Germline assignment: CDR1 SGHDT and CDR2 YYEEEE. J gave up 1 base and V 2 bases, and 8 bases lay outside the gene matches. Terminally differentiated effector memory CD45RA+ cells were left out of the naive CD8 fraction, which was CD45RO-negative and positively selected for CCR7.

The sequenced sample consisted of naive CD8+ T cells sorted from blood. The V and J genes are TRBV5-6 and TRBJ2-7; 8 nucleotides agree with TRBD2. The origin of this receptor is a young man in good health. The CDR3 spells CASSFLQGLVSYEQYF. The DNA for the CDR3 is TGTGCCAGCAGCTTTCTCCAGGGACTAGTATCCTACGAGCAGTACTTC.